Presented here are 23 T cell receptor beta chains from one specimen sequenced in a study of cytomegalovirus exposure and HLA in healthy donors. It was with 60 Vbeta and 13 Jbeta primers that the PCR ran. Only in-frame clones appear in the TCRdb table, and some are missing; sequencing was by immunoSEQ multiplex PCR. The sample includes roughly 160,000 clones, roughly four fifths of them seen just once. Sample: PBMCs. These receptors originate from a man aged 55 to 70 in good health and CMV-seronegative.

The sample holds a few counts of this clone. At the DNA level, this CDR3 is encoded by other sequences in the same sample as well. In nucleotides, the CDR3 is TGTGCCAGCAGCCCAGTGAACACCGGGGAGCTGTTTTTT. Translating it yields CASSPVNTGELFF. V is TRBV7-8 and J is TRBJ2-2; D is unclear. Trimming shortened V by 5 bases and J by 1 base, and 5 bases separated the two germline ends. The CDR3 spans 13 residues. CDR1 and CDR2 from the germline V gene are SGHVS and FQNEAQ. The full variable domain, rest sourced from reference TRBV7-8 and TRBJ2-2, is GAGVSQSPRYKVAKRGQDVALRCDPISGHVSLFWYQQALGQGPEFLTYFQNEAQLDKSGLPSDRFFAERPEGSVSTLKIQRTQQEDSAVYLCASSPVNTGELFFGEGSRLTVL.

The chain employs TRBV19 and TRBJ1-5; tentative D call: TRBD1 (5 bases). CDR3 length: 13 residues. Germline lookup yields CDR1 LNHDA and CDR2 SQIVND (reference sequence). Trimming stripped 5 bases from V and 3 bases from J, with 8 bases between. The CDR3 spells CASSDSYNQPQHF. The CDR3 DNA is TGTGCCAGTAGTGACAGTTACAATCAGCCCCAGCATTTT.

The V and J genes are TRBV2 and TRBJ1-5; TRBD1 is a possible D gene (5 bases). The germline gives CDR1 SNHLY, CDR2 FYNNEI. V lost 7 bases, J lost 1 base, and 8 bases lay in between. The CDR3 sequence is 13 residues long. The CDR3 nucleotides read TGTGCCAGCAAGACAGAAAGCAATCAGCCCCAGCATTTT. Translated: CASKTESNQPQHF.

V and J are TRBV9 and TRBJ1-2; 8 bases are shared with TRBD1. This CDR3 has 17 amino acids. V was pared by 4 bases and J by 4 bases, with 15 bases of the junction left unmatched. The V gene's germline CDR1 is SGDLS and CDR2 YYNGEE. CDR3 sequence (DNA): TGTGCCAGCAGCCCTCTTTCGGCAGGGGGCCCTAGCTATGGCTACACCTTC. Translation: CASSPLSAGGPSYGYTF.

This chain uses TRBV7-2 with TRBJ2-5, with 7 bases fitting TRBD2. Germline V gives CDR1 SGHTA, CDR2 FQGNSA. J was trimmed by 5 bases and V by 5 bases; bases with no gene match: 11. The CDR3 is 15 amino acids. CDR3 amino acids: CASSPLGLAGETQYF. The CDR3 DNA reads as TGTGCCAGCAGCCCCTTAGGTTTAGCGGGCGAGACCCAGTACTTC.

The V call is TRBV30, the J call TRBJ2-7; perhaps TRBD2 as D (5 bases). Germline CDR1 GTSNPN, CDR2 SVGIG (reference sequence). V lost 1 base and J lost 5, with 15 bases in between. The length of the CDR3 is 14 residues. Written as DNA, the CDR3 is TGTGCCTGGAGTGGAGTCAGGTCTAGCAACGAGCAGTACTTC. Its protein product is CAWSGVRSSNEQYF.

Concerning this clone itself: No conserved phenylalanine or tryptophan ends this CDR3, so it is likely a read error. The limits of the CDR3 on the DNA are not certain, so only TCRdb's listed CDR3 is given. The CDR3 spells CASSLDRGDMNL. The rearrangement uses TRBV11-2 and TRBJ2-7; the listed D gene, TRBD1, was not tested against the DNA. The CDR3 has 12 residues if both end residues are counted. In germline, CDR1 is SGHAT, CDR2 FQNNGV.

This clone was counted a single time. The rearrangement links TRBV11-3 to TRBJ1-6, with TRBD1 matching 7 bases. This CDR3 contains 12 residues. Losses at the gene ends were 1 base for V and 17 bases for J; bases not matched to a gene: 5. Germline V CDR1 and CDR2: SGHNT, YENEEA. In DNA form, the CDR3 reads TGTGCCAGCAGCTTAGGCCCGGGACAGATCCACTTT. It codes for CASSLGPGQIHF.

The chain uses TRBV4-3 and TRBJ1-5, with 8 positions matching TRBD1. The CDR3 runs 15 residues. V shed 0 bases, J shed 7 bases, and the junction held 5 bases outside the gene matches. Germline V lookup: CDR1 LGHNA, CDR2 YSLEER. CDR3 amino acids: CASSQDQQGGQPQHF. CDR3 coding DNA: TGCGCCAGCAGCCAAGATCAACAGGGGGGCCAGCCCCAGCATTTT.

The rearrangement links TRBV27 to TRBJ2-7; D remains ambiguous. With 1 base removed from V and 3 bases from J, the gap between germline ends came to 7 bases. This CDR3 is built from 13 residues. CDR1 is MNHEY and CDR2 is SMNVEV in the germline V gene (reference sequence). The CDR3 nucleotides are TGTGCCAGCAGTTTATTCGACAACTACGAGCAGTACTTC. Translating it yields CASSLFDNYEQYF.

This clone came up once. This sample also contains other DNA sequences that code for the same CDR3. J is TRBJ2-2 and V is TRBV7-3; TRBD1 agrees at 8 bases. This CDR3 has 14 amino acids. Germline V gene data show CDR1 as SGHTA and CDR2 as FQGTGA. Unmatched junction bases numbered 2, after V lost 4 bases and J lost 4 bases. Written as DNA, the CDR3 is TGTGCCAGCAGCTCCGGACAGGGCACCGGGGAGCTGTTTTTT. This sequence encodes CASSSGQGTGELFF.

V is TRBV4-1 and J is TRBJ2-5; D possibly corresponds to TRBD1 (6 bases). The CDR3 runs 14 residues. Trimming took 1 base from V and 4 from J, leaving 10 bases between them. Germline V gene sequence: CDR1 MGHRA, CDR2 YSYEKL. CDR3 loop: CASSQAARGETQYF. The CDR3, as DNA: TGCGCCAGCAGCCAAGCGGCCAGGGGAGAGACCCAGTACTTC.

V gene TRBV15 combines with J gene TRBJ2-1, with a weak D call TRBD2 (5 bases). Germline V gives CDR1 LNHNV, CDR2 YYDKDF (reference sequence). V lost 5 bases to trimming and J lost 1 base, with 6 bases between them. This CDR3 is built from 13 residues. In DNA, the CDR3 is TGTGCCACCAGCCGGGATTCCTACAATGAGCAGTTCTTC. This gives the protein CATSRDSYNEQFF. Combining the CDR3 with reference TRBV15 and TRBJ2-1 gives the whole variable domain DAMVIQNPRYQVTQFGKPVTLSCSQTLNHNVMYWYQQKSSQAPKLLFHYYDKDFNNEADTPDNFQSRRPNTSFCFLDIRSPGLGDTAMYLCATSRDSYNEQFFGPGTRLTVL.

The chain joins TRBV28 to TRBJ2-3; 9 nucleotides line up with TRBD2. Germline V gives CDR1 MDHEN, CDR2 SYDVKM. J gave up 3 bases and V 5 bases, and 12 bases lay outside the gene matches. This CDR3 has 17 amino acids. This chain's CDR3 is CASSDPGLARKTDTQYF. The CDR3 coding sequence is TGTGCCAGCAGTGACCCGGGACTAGCAAGAAAAACAGATACGCAGTATTTT.

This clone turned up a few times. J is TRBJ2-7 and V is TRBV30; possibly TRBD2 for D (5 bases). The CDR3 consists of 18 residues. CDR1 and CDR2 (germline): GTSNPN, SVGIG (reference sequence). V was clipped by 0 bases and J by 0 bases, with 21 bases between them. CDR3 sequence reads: CAWSVEYGLSGSSYEQYF. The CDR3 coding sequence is TGTGCCTGGAGTGTAGAGTACGGTTTGTCGGGGAGCTCCTACGAGCAGTACTTC. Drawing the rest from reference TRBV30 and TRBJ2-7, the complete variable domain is SQTIHQWPATLVQPVGSPLSLECTVEGTSNPNLYWYRQAAGRGLQLLFYSVGIGQISSEVPQNLSASRPQDRQFILSSKKLLLSDSGFYLCAWSVEYGLSGSSYEQYFGPGTRLTVT.

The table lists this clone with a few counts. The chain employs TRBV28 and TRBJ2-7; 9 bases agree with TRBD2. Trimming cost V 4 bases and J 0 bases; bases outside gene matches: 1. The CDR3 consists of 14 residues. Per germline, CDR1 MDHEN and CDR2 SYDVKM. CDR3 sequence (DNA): TGTGCCAGCAGTTCACTAGCGGGCTCCTACGAGCAGTACTTC. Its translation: CASSSLAGSYEQYF.

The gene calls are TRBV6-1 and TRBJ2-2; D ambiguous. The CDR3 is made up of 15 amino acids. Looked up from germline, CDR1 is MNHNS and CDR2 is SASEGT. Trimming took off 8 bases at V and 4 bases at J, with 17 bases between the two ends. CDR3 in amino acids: CASLVPPSATGELFF. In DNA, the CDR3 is TGTGCCAGCCTTGTCCCGCCGAGTGCCACCGGGGAGCTGTTTTTT.

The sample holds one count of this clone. The CDR3 reads CASSPGLAELYEQYF. The DNA for the CDR3 is TGTGCCAGCTCACCCGGACTAGCGGAGCTATACGAGCAGTACTTC. The rearrangement uses TRBV18 and TRBJ2-7; 10 bases match TRBD2. This CDR3 contains 15 residues. Germline V gene data show CDR1 as KGHSH and CDR2 as LQKENI. J lost 4 bases, V lost 3 bases, and 6 bases had no gene match. Drawing the rest from reference TRBV18 and TRBJ2-7, the complete variable domain is NAGVMQNPRHLVRRRGQEARLRCSPMKGHSHVYWYRQLPEEGLKFMVYLQKENIIDESGMPKERFSAEFPKEGPSILRIQQVVRGDSAAYFCASSPGLAELYEQYFGPGTRLTVT.

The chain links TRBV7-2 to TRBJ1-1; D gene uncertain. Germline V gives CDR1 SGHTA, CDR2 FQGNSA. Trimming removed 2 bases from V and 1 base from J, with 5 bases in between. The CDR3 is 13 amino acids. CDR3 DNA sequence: TGTGCCAGCAGCTTAAACAGGAACACTGAAGCTTTCTTT. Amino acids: CASSLNRNTEAFF.

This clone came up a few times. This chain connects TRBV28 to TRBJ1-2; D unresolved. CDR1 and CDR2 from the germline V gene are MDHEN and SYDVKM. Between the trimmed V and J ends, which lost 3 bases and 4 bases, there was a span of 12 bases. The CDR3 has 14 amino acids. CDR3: CASSLDAGVYGYTF. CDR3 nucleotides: TGTGCCAGCAGTTTGGATGCGGGTGTCTATGGCTACACCTTC.

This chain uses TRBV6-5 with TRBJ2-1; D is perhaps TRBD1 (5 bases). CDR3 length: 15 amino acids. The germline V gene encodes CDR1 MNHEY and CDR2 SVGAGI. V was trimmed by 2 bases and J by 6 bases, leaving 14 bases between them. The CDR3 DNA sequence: TGTGCCAGCAGTTACGGGGCCCTAGGTTTCAATGAGCAGTTCTTC. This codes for CASSYGALGFNEQFF.

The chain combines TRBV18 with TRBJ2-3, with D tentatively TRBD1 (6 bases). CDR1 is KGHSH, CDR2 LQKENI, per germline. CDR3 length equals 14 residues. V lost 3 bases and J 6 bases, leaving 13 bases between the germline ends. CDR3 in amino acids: CASSPGYQGDTQYF. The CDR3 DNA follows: TGTGCCAGCTCACCGGGATACCAGGGGGATACGCAGTATTTT.

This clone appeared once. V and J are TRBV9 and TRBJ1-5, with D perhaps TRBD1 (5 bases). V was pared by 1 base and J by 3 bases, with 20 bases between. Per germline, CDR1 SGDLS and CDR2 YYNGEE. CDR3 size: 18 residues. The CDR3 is CASSVTTYTGLVNQPQHF. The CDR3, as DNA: TGTGCCAGCAGCGTAACCACGTACACAGGCTTAGTCAATCAGCCCCAGCATTTT. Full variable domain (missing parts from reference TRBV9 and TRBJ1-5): DSGVTQTPKHLITATGQRVTLRCSPRSGDLSVYWYQQSLDQGLQFLIQYYNGEERAKGNILERFSAQQFPDLHSELNLSSLELGDSALYFCASSVTTYTGLVNQPQHFGDGTRLSIL.